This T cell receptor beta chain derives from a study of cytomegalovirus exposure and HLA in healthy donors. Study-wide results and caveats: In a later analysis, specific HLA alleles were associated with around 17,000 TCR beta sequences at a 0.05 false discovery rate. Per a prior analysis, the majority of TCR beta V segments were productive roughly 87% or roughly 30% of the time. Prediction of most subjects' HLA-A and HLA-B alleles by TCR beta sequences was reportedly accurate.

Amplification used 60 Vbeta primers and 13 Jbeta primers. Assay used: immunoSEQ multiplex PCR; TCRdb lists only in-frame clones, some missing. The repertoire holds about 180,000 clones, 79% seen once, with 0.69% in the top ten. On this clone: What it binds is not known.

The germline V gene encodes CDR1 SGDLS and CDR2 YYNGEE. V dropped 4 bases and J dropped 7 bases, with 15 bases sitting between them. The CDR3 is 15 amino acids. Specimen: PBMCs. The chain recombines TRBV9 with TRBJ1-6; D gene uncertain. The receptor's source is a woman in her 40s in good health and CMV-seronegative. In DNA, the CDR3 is TGTGCCAGCAGCCCGTCCCCAGAGGCCAATTCACCCCTCCACTTT. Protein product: CASSPSPEANSPLHF.